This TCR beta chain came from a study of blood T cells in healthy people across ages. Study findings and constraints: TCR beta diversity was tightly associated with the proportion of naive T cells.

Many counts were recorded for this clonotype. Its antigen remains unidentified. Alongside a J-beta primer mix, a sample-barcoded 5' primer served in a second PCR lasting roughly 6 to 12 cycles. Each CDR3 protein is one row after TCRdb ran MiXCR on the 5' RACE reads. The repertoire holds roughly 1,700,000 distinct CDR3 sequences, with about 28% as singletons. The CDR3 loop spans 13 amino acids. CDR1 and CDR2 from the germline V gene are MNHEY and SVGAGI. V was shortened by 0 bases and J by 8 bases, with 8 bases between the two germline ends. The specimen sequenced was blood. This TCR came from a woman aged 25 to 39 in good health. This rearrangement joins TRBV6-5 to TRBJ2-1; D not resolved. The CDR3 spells CASSYSGVHEQFF. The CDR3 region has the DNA TGTGCCAGCAGTTACTCTGGGGTGCATGAGCAGTTCTTC.